Listed below are T cell receptor beta chains from one sample, sequenced in a study of blood T cells in healthy people across ages. TCRdb passed the 5' RACE reads through MiXCR, listing each CDR3 protein once. The repertoire includes roughly 900,000 distinct CDR3 sequences, more than 25% of them detected once, and around a sixth sits in the top ten. Sequencing was carried out using blood. The source of these receptors is a woman of 80 years or more in good health. The CDR3 runs from the conserved cysteine through the conserved F or W. The order of the fields is clone size, V gene, J gene, D gene, CDR3 protein, CDR3 DNA. D genes are given only for firm matches. Some rows mark clone size as missing; the rest say once, few, many or name a class of expanded clone.

clone size: few; V gene: TRBV6-2/TRBV6-3; J gene: TRBJ2-1; D gene: TRBD1; CDR3 protein: CASSYKGQGAFEQFF; CDR3 DNA: TGTGCCAGCAGTTACAAGGGACAGGGGGCGTTTGAGCAGTTCTTC
clone size: .; V gene: TRBV29-1; J gene: TRBJ1-5; D gene: TRBD1; CDR3 protein: CSARQGTEDQPQHF; CDR3 DNA: TGCAGCGCGAGACAGGGAACGGAAGATCAGCCCCAGCATTTT
clone size: few; V gene: TRBV2; J gene: TRBJ1-1; D gene: TRBD1; CDR3 protein: CASSGTGWTEAFF; CDR3 DNA: TGTGCCAGCAGTGGGACAGGCTGGACTGAAGCTTTCTTT
clone size: many; V gene: TRBV20-1; J gene: TRBJ2-1; D gene: TRBD2; CDR3 protein: CSAKPGLAGFYEQFF; CDR3 DNA: TGCAGTGCTAAGCCGGGACTAGCGGGGTTCTATGAGCAGTTCTTC
clone size: .; V gene: TRBV7-9; J gene: TRBJ2-5; D gene: .; CDR3 protein: CASWTGRGEQYF; CDR3 DNA: TGTGCCAGCTGGACGGGTCGGGGAGAGCAGTACTTC
clone size: many; V gene: TRBV29-1; J gene: TRBJ2-3; D gene: TRBD2; CDR3 protein: CSGWLAGTDTQYF; CDR3 DNA: TGCAGCGGTTGGCTAGCGGGCACAGATACGCAGTATTTT
clone size: many; V gene: TRBV7-9; J gene: TRBJ2-5; D gene: .; CDR3 protein: CASMASFGETQYF; CDR3 DNA: TGTGCCAGCATGGCTAGCTTTGGAGAGACCCAGTACTTC
clone size: .; V gene: TRBV3-1; J gene: TRBJ2-1; D gene: TRBD1; CDR3 protein: CASSQGTGRNEQFF; CDR3 DNA: TGTGCCAGCAGCCAAGGGACAGGGAGGAATGAGCAGTTCTTC
clone size: many; V gene: TRBV6-5; J gene: TRBJ2-5; D gene: .; CDR3 protein: CASSYWGSSGDQYF; CDR3 DNA: TGTGCCAGCAGTTACTGGGGGTCCTCCGGGGACCAGTACTTC
clone size: .; V gene: TRBV5-1; J gene: TRBJ2-2; D gene: .; CDR3 protein: CATRPPGSGTGELFF; CDR3 DNA: TGCGCCACTCGCCCTCCAGGGTCAGGCACCGGGGAGCTGTTTTTT
clone size: many; V gene: TRBV3-1; J gene: TRBJ2-5; D gene: .; CDR3 protein: CASSQWSGGDQETQYF; CDR3 DNA: TGTGCCAGCAGCCAGTGGTCTGGGGGCGACCAAGAGACCCAGTACTTC
clone size: many; V gene: TRBV7-2; J gene: TRBJ2-5; D gene: .; CDR3 protein: CASKKPGIQETQYF; CDR3 DNA: TGTGCCAGCAAAAAGCCGGGAATACAAGAGACCCAGTACTTC
clone size: many; V gene: TRBV20-1; J gene: TRBJ2-5; D gene: TRBD2; CDR3 protein: CSARRRGEETQYF; CDR3 DNA: TGCAGTGCTAGAAGGCGGGGGGAGGAGACCCAGTACTTC
clone size: many; V gene: TRBV11-2; J gene: TRBJ2-7; D gene: TRBD2; CDR3 protein: CASSLDTSGVYEQYF; CDR3 DNA: TGTGCCAGCAGCTTAGATACTAGCGGGGTCTACGAGCAGTACTTC
clone size: few; V gene: TRBV4-1; J gene: TRBJ2-7; D gene: .; CDR3 protein: CASSPSSAGRYEQYF; CDR3 DNA: TGCGCCAGCAGCCCCAGTTCTGCTGGCAGGTACGAGCAGTACTTC
clone size: .; V gene: TRBV20-1; J gene: TRBJ1-4; D gene: TRBD1; CDR3 protein: CSARVPGTGEKRFF; CDR3 DNA: TGCAGTGCTAGAGTGCCCGGGACAGGTGAAAAACGGTTTTTT
clone size: many; V gene: TRBV11-2; J gene: TRBJ2-3; D gene: TRBD2; CDR3 protein: CASSLLAGGSDTQYF; CDR3 DNA: TGTGCCAGCAGCCTCCTAGCGGGGGGTTCAGATACGCAGTATTTT
clone size: many; V gene: TRBV25-1; J gene: TRBJ2-6; D gene: .; CDR3 protein: CASSDFAKGANVLTF; CDR3 DNA: TGTGCCAGCAGTGACTTCGCGAAAGGGGCCAACGTCCTGACTTTC
clone size: .; V gene: TRBV15; J gene: TRBJ2-2; D gene: TRBD2; CDR3 protein: CATSRGGLANTGELFF; CDR3 DNA: TGTGCCACCAGCAGAGGAGGACTAGCCAACACCGGGGAGCTGTTTTTT
clone size: many; V gene: TRBV4-2; J gene: TRBJ2-3; D gene: .; CDR3 protein: CASSQDSTDTQYF; CDR3 DNA: TGTGCCAGCAGCCAAGATTCCACAGATACGCAGTATTTT
clone size: many; V gene: TRBV6-1; J gene: TRBJ1-6; D gene: TRBD1; CDR3 protein: CASSERDSSPSPLHF; CDR3 DNA: TGTGCCAGCAGTGAACGGGACAGCTCCCCTTCACCCCTCCACTTT
clone size: many; V gene: TRBV6-2/TRBV6-3; J gene: TRBJ2-7; D gene: .; CDR3 protein: CASTSWLGEQYF; CDR3 DNA: TGTGCCAGCACCTCCTGGTTAGGCGAGCAGTACTTC
clone size: many; V gene: TRBV20-1; J gene: TRBJ2-1; D gene: TRBD2; CDR3 protein: CSAGRAAGGPNEQFF; CDR3 DNA: TGCAGTGCTGGGAGGGCAGCGGGGGGGCCCAATGAGCAGTTCTTC
clone size: .; V gene: TRBV6-2/TRBV6-3; J gene: TRBJ2-5; D gene: TRBD2; CDR3 protein: CASSYDLAGALGRKTQYF; CDR3 DNA: TGTGCCAGCAGTTACGACCTAGCGGGGGCCCTCGGCCGGAAGACCCAGTACTTC
clone size: many; V gene: TRBV6-2/TRBV6-3; J gene: TRBJ2-7; D gene: .; CDR3 protein: CATEGGREQYF; CDR3 DNA: TGTGCTACCGAAGGGGGGCGCGAGCAGTACTTC
clone size: few; V gene: TRBV7-2; J gene: TRBJ2-2; D gene: TRBD2; CDR3 protein: CASSSVGGTGELFF; CDR3 DNA: TGTGCCAGCAGCTCAGTCGGGGGGACCGGGGAGCTGTTTTTT
clone size: .; V gene: TRBV7-2; J gene: TRBJ2-3; D gene: TRBD2; CDR3 protein: CTSSLSGGDTQYF; CDR3 DNA: TGTACCAGCAGCTTAAGCGGGGGAGATACGCAGTATTTT
clone size: many; V gene: TRBV6-1; J gene: TRBJ1-2; D gene: TRBD1; CDR3 protein: CASSEVGTGIYGYTF; CDR3 DNA: TGTGCCAGCAGTGAAGTAGGGACAGGAATTTATGGCTACACCTTC
clone size: many; V gene: TRBV7-8; J gene: TRBJ2-3; D gene: .; CDR3 protein: CASRLDPGVSTDTQYF; CDR3 DNA: TGTGCCAGCAGACTAGATCCCGGGGTCAGCACAGATACGCAGTATTTT
clone size: few; V gene: TRBV20-1; J gene: TRBJ1-5; D gene: TRBD1; CDR3 protein: CSARHRDRHNQPQHF; CDR3 DNA: TGCAGTGCTAGACACCGGGACAGGCATAATCAGCCCCAGCATTTT
clone size: once; V gene: TRBV4-2; J gene: TRBJ1-2; D gene: .; CDR3 protein: CASSQDVKGNYGYTF; CDR3 DNA: TGTGCCAGCAGCCAAGATGTAAAGGGTAACTATGGCTACACCTTC
clone size: few; V gene: TRBV6-4; J gene: TRBJ2-3; D gene: .; CDR3 protein: CASSNGPGGTDTQYF; CDR3 DNA: TGTGCCAGCAGTAACGGGCCAGGGGGGACAGATACGCAGTATTTT
clone size: many; V gene: TRBV5-5; J gene: TRBJ1-6; D gene: TRBD1; CDR3 protein: CASSSGTGASPLHF; CDR3 DNA: TGTGCCAGCAGCTCCGGGACAGGGGCTTCACCCCTCCACTTT
clone size: .; V gene: TRBV6-2/TRBV6-3; J gene: TRBJ1-2; D gene: .; CDR3 protein: CASGRAGAVPYGYTF; CDR3 DNA: TGTGCCAGCGGACGGGCAGGGGCAGTTCCCTATGGCTACACCTTC
clone size: many; V gene: TRBV18; J gene: TRBJ2-1; D gene: .; CDR3 protein: CASSFPVSSSYNEQFF; CDR3 DNA: TGTGCCAGCTCATTCCCCGTTTCGAGCTCCTACAATGAGCAGTTCTTC
clone size: .; V gene: TRBV6-5; J gene: TRBJ2-7; D gene: .; CDR3 protein: CASSYSSGISSYEQYF; CDR3 DNA: TGTGCCAGCAGTTACTCAAGTGGGATAAGCTCCTACGAGCAGTACTTC
clone size: many; V gene: TRBV6-2/TRBV6-3; J gene: TRBJ2-7; D gene: TRBD1; CDR3 protein: CASSRDREYEQYF; CDR3 DNA: TGTGCCAGCAGCAGGGACAGGGAATACGAGCAGTACTTC
clone size: many; V gene: TRBV5-8; J gene: TRBJ2-6; D gene: TRBD1; CDR3 protein: CASSYYRGDNVLTF; CDR3 DNA: TGTGCCAGCAGCTATTACAGGGGTGACAACGTCCTGACTTTC
clone size: once; V gene: TRBV6-5; J gene: TRBJ2-1; D gene: .; CDR3 protein: CASRREHGEYNEQFF; CDR3 DNA: TGTGCCAGCAGGCGGGAACATGGGGAATACAATGAGCAGTTCTTC
clone size: many; V gene: TRBV5-1; J gene: TRBJ1-1; D gene: .; CDR3 protein: CASSLTGLGTEAFF; CDR3 DNA: TGCGCCAGCAGCTTGACAGGGCTGGGCACTGAAGCTTTCTTT
clone size: many; V gene: TRBV27; J gene: TRBJ1-2; D gene: .; CDR3 protein: CASSPPGPPGGGYTF; CDR3 DNA: TGTGCCAGCAGTCCACCGGGGCCACCGGGGGGTGGCTACACCTTC
clone size: many; V gene: TRBV7-2; J gene: TRBJ1-2; D gene: TRBD1; CDR3 protein: CASSSGDRGLNYGYTF; CDR3 DNA: TGTGCCAGCAGCTCAGGGGACAGGGGCTTGAACTATGGCTACACCTTC
clone size: many; V gene: TRBV20-1; J gene: TRBJ2-1; D gene: TRBD2; CDR3 protein: CSARDTSLLAGGSYEQFF; CDR3 DNA: TGCAGTGCTAGAGATACTTCATTACTAGCGGGGGGCAGTTATGAGCAGTTCTTC
clone size: .; V gene: TRBV2; J gene: TRBJ2-2; D gene: .; CDR3 protein: CASSDRGPNTGELFF; CDR3 DNA: TGTGCCAGCAGTGACAGGGGCCCGAACACCGGGGAGCTGTTTTTT
clone size: .; V gene: TRBV9; J gene: TRBJ1-1; D gene: .; CDR3 protein: CASSSSQVSGTEAFF; CDR3 DNA: TGTGCCAGCAGCTCCTCCCAGGTTTCAGGCACTGAAGCTTTCTTT
clone size: many; V gene: TRBV5-4; J gene: TRBJ1-5; D gene: .; CDR3 protein: CASSSQGQPQHF; CDR3 DNA: TGTGCCAGCAGCTCACAGGGTCAGCCCCAGCATTTT
clone size: .; V gene: TRBV7-2; J gene: TRBJ1-1; D gene: .; CDR3 protein: CASSFHLERMNTEAFF; CDR3 DNA: TGCGCCAGCAGTTTTCACTTGGAACGAATGAACACTGAAGCTTTCTTT
clone size: many; V gene: TRBV7-2; J gene: TRBJ2-5; D gene: .; CDR3 protein: CASSLIMWSQETQYF; CDR3 DNA: TGTGCCAGCAGCTTAATCATGTGGTCTCAAGAGACCCAGTACTTC
clone size: many; V gene: TRBV29-1; J gene: TRBJ2-7; D gene: TRBD1; CDR3 protein: CSGGQGEYEQYF; CDR3 DNA: TGCAGCGGGGGGCAGGGGGAATACGAGCAGTACTTC